This TCR beta chain was documented in a study of control samples from healthy donors and cancer patients. There are 16 residues in the CDR3. CDR1 SGHRS and CDR2 YFSETQ come from the germline V gene. The ends lost 3 bases at V and 4 bases at J; junction bases unmatched: 7. Sequencing was performed with immunoSEQ multiplex PCR; in TCRdb, only in-frame clones are kept and a portion is missing. The table includes almost 95,000 clones, about nine tenths detected once. V and J are TRBV5-1 and TRBJ2-1; 10 bases align to TRBD2. The sample taken for sequencing was blood. The TCR sequence derives from a woman aged 18-35 years in good health. DNA of the CDR3: TGCGCCAGCAGCTCTAGCGGGGGCCGAGGGTACAATGAGCAGTTCTTC. It yields the protein CASSSSGGRGYNEQFF.